This is a list of T cell receptor beta chains from one sample in a study of technical replicates of blood from a few donors. Profiled with immunoSEQ multiplex PCR; TCRdb holds only in-frame clones, not every one. The table has roughly 72,000 clones, roughly 96% seen once. The sample consisted of T cells isolated from PBMCs. The source of these receptors is a human donor in good health. CDR3s include the opening cysteine and the closing phenylalanine or tryptophan. The order of the fields is clone size, J gene, V gene, D gene, CDR3 DNA, CDR3 protein. A D gene is named only where the DNA matches it firmly. Only some rows state a clone size, as once, few, many or a class for expanded clones.

. | TRBJ2-2 | TRBV2 | TRBD2 | TGTGCCAGCAGTCACACGGGCGGGGGGGTAAACACCGGGGAGCTGTTTTTT | CASSHTGGGVNTGELFF
. | TRBJ2-7 | TRBV28 | . | TGTGCCAGCAGCCTACAGGACAGCTCCTACGAGCAGTACTTC | CASSLQDSSYEQYF
. | TRBJ1-2 | TRBV6-1 | . | TGTGCCAGCAGTGTGCACAGGTTAGTGGACTATGGCTACACCTTC | CASSVHRLVDYGYTF
. | TRBJ1-1 | TRBV19 | TRBD1 | TGTGCCAGTAGGAACCGGGACAGGGACATGAACACTGAAGCTTTCTTT | CASRNRDRDMNTEAFF
. | TRBJ2-1 | TRBV11-2 | . | TGTGCCAGCAGCTTAGTTCAAAATGAGCAGTTCTTC | CASSLVQNEQFF
. | TRBJ2-7 | TRBV18 | . | TGTGCCAGCTCACCATCAACAGGTGGCGGCGAGCAGTACTTC | CASSPSTGGGEQYF
. | TRBJ2-7 | TRBV11-2 | TRBD2 | TGTGCCAGCAGCTTAGTCCCTAGCGGCTACGAGCAGTACTTC | CASSLVPSGYEQYF
. | TRBJ2-3 | TRBV5-1 | . | TGCGCCAGCAGCTTGCAAGTGGCTGGGGGCGATACGCAGTATTTT | CASSLQVAGGDTQYF
. | TRBJ2-5 | TRBV27 | . | TGTGCCAGCAGTTCGAACTCCCAAGAGACCCAGTACTTC | CASSSNSQETQYF
. | TRBJ1-1 | TRBV4-3 | . | TGCGCCAGCAGCCAAGATGGGGAGGGTCAGTTCGCTTTCTTT | CASSQDGEGQFAFF
. | TRBJ1-2 | TRBV6-5 | . | TGTGCCAGCAGCGTCACAGGGTCCTCTGGCTACACCTTC | CASSVTGSSGYTF
. | TRBJ2-1 | TRBV2 | TRBD2 | TGTGCCAGCAGTGACCTAGCGGGGCACAATGAGCAGTTCTTC | CASSDLAGHNEQFF
. | TRBJ2-1 | TRBV27 | TRBD2 | TGTGCCAGCAGTTCGACTAGCGGTTACAATGAGCAGTTCTTC | CASSSTSGYNEQFF
. | TRBJ1-2 | TRBV6-5 | . | TGTGCCAGCAGCAGGACAGAAAATGGCTACACCTTC | CASSRTENGYTF
once | TRBJ2-7 | TRBV19 | . | TGTGCCAGTAGAGAGTGGGGGGACGACTACGAGCAGTACTTC | CASREWGDDYEQYF
once | TRBJ2-1 | TRBV20-1 | . | TGCAGTGCTACACGGTTCAATGAGCAGTTCTTC | CSATRFNEQFF
once | TRBJ1-1 | TRBV19 | . | TGTGCCAGTAATACGGAGTGGGGGGGTACCACTGAAGCTTTCTTT | CASNTEWGGTTEAFF
once | TRBJ1-3 | TRBV5-6 | . | TGTGCCAGCAGCTTGGGGGCATTGCTCTCTGGAAACACCATATATTTT | CASSLGALLSGNTIYF
. | TRBJ1-5 | TRBV7-2 | . | TGTGCCAGCAGCCCGAGCCGGGACACTTCCAATCAGCCCCAGCATTTT | CASSPSRDTSNQPQHF
. | TRBJ2-7 | TRBV30 | TRBD2 | TGTGCCTGGAGTACAATCGTGGGTAGGAGCGGGAGTTACGAGCAGTACTTC | CAWSTIVGRSGSYEQYF
. | TRBJ2-2 | TRBV7-9 | . | TGTGCCAGCAGCTTAAGCGGGCCGGAGAACACCGGGGAGCTGTTTTTT | CASSLSGPENTGELFF
. | TRBJ1-1 | TRBV10-3 | . | TGTGCCATCAGTGGCGGGAACACTGAAGCTTTCTTT | CAISGGNTEAFF
. | TRBJ1-1 | TRBV6-5 | TRBD1 | TGTGCCAGCAGTTACAGGACAGGGACCACTGAAGCTTTCTTT | CASSYRTGTTEAFF
. | TRBJ2-7 | TRBV15 | TRBD2 | TGTGCCACCAGCAGGGGGTCTAGCGGGAACGAGCAGTACTTC | CATSRGSSGNEQYF
. | TRBJ1-1 | TRBV5-1 | TRBD1 | TGCGCCAGCAGCTTTAGGGGGCCTTTGAACACTGAAGCTTTCTTT | CASSFRGPLNTEAFF
. | TRBJ1-5 | TRBV7-6 | . | TGTGCCAGCAGCTTGATTGAGGGGCCCCAGCATTTT | CASSLIEGPQHF